The T cell receptor (beta chain) under discussion was sequenced for a study of blood T cell repertoires in COVID-19. Germline values: CDR1 KGHSH, CDR2 LQKENI. The length of the CDR3 is 17 residues. V dropped 2 bases and J dropped 1; count of bases not matched to a gene: 10. Authors' analysis steps: Reference gene primers were amplified, and this amplification served to estimate nucleated cell counts. Measured with immunoSEQ multiplex PCR; TCRdb has only the in-frame clones, and not every one. V and J calls plus clone size are reproduced from that table; the DNA served to infer D and trimming. The sample lists 170,000 or so clones; around 83% were seen once.

The sequence came from a human donor in a cohort sampled during active COVID-19. The rearrangement links TRBV18 to TRBJ1-1; the match to TRBD1 covers 7 bases. The specimen was peripheral blood. CDR3 nucleotides: TGTGCCAGCTCACCAAAGAATACGAGACAGGGGAACACTGAAGCTTTCTTT. This gives the protein CASSPKNTRQGNTEAFF.